The T cell receptor (beta chain) under discussion was sequenced for a study of blood T cell repertoires in COVID-19. Study context: Some COVID-19 samples were acute and others convalescent; all came from the United States, Italy and Spain.

V gave up 2 bases and J gave up 0 bases, with 15 bases separating them. Germline V gene lookup returns CDR1 SGHTA and CDR2 FQGTGA. CDR3 size: 17 residues. In the study's own analysis: Reference gene primer amplification gave estimated nucleated cell counts. Libraries were prepared by immunoSEQ multiplex PCR; TCRdb keeps only in-frame clonotypes and omits some of them. For V, J and clone size, that table is used; D and trimming come from the DNA. The profile shows 52,000 or so clones, about 70% of them singletons. Sequenced input: peripheral blood. This sequence was found in a man over 45 with active or convalescent COVID-19. This rearrangement joins TRBV7-3 to TRBJ2-3; maybe TRBD2 (5 bases). The CDR3 sequence is CASSLDSVSASTDTQYF. In DNA form, the CDR3 reads TGTGCCAGCAGCTTAGATTCGGTTAGCGCCAGCACAGATACGCAGTATTTT.